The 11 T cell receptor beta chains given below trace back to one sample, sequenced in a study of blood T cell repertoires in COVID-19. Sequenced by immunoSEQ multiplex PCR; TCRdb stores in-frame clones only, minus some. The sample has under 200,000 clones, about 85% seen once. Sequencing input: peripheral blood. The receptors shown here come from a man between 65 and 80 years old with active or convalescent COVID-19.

CDR3 nucleotide sequence: TGTGCCAGCAGTTTTAAACGGGGATTATCTGGAAACACCATATATTTT. Amino acid sequence: CASSFKRGLSGNTIYF. The V and J genes are TRBV28 and TRBJ1-3; no reliable D call. This CDR3 spans 16 amino acids. Germline-derived CDR1 and CDR2 are MDHEN and SYDVKM. V was shortened by 3 bases and J by 1 base, with 13 bases between the two germline ends.

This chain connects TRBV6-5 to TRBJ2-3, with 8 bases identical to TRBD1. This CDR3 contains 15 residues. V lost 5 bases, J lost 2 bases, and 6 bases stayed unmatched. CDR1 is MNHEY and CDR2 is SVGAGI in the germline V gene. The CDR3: CASSNQGAPTDTQYF. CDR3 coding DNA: TGTGCCAGCAGTAACCAGGGGGCCCCCACAGATACGCAGTATTTT.

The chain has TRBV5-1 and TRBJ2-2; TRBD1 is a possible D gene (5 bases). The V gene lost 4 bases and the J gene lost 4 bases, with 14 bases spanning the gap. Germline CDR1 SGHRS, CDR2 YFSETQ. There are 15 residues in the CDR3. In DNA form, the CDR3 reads TGCGCCAGCAGCCTCAGGGATCCCGGCACCGGGGAGCTGTTTTTT. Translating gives CASSLRDPGTGELFF. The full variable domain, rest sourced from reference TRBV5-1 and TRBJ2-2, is KAGVTQTPRYLIKTRGQQVTLSCSPISGHRSVSWYQQTPGQGLQFLFEYFSETQRNKGNFPGRFSGRQFSNSRSEMNVSTLELGDSALYLCASSLRDPGTGELFFGEGSRLTVL.

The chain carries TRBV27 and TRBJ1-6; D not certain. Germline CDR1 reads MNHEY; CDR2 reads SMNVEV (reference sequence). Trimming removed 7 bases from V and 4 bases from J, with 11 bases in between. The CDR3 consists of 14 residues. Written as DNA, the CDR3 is TGTGCCAGCAAAGGAGGATCTTATAATTCACCCCTCCACTTT. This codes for CASKGGSYNSPLHF.

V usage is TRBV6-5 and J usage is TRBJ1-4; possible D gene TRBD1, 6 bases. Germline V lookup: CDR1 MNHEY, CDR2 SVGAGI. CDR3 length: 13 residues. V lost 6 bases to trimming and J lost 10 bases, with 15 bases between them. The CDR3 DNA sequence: TGTGCCAGCAGAGACAGTTTGACAGGAAAACTGTTTTTT. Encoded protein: CASRDSLTGKLFF.

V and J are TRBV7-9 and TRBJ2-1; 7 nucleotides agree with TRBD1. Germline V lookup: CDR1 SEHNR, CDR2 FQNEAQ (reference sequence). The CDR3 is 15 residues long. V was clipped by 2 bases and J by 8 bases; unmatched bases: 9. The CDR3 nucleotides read TGTGCCAGCAGCTTATATGAGGGGGCAAGGGATGAGCAGTTCTTC. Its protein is CASSLYEGARDEQFF.

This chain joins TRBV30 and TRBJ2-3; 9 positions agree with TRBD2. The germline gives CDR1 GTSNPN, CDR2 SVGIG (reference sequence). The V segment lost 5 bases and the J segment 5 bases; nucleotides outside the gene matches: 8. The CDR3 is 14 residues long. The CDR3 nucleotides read TGTGCCTGGGCCCTGGGACTAGCTCTAGATACGCAGTATTTT. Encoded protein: CAWALGLALDTQYF. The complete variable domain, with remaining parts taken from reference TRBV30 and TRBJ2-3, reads SQTIHQWPATLVQPVGSPLSLECTVEGTSNPNLYWYRQAAGRGLQLLFYSVGIGQISSEVPQNLSASRPQDRQFILSSKKLLLSDSGFYLCAWALGLALDTQYFGPGTRLTVL.

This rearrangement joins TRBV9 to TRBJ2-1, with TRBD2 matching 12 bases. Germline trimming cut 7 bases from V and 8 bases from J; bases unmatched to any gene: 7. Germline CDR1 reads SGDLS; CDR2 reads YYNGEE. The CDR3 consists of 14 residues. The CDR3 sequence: CASGLAGGLDEQFF. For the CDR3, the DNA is TGTGCCAGCGGCCTAGCGGGGGGGCTGGATGAGCAGTTCTTC.

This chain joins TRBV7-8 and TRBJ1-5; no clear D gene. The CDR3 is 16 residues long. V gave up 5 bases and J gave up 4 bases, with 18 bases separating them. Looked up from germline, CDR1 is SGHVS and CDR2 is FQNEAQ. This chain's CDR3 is CASSPRAPQFNQPQHF. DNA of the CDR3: TGTGCCAGCAGCCCGAGGGCACCGCAGTTTAATCAGCCCCAGCATTTT.

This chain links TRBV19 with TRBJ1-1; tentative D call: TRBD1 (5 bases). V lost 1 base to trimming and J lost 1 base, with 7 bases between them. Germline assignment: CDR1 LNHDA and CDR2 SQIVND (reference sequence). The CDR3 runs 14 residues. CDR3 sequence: CASSIVGGNTEAFF. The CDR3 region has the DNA TGTGCCAGTAGTATAGTGGGGGGGAACACTGAAGCTTTCTTT.

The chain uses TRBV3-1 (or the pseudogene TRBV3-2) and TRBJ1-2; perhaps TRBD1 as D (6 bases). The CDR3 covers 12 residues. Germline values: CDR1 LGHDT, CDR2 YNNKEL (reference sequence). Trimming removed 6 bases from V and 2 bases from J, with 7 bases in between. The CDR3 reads CASRQGNYGYTF. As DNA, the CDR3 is TGTGCCAGCAGGCAGGGGAACTATGGCTACACCTTC.